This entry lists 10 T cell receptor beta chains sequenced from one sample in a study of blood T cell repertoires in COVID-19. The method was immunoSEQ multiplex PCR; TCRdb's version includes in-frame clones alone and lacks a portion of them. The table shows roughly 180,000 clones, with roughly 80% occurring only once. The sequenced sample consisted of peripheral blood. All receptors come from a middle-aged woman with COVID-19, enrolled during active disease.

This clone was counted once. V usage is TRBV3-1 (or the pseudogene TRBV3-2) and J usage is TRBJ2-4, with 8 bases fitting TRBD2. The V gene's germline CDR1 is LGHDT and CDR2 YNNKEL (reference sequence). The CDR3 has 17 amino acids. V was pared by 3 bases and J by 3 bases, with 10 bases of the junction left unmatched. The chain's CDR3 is CASSHRPGGSGKNIQYF. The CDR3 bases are TGTGCCAGCAGCCATCGTCCGGGGGGGTCGGGCAAAAACATTCAGTACTTC.

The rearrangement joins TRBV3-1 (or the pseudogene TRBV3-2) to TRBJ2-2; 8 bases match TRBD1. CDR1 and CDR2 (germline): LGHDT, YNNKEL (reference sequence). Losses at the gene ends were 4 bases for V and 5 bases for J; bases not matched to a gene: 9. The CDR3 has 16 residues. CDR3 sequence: CASSPSGQGGTGELFF. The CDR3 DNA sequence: TGTGCCAGCAGCCCGAGCGGACAGGGAGGAACCGGGGAGCTGTTTTTT.

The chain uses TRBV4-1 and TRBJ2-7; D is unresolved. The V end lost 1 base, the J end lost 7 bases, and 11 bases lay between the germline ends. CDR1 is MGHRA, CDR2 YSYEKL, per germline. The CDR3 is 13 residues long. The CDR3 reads CASSQGPGTEQYV. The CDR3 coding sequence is TGCGCCAGCAGCCAAGGGCCGGGTACAGAGCAGTACGTC.

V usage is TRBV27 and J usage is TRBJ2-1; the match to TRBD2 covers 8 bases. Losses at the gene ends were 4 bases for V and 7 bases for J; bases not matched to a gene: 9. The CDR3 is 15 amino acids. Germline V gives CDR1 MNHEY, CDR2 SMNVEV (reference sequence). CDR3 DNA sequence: TGTGCCAGCAGTTCTATAAGCGGGAGAGGTAATGAGCAGTTCTTC. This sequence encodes CASSSISGRGNEQFF.

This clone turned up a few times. In DNA, the CDR3 is TGTGCCAGTAGCCCTAGGACAGGAATAAGCTCTGGGGCCAACGTCCTGACTTTC. It is translated as CASSPRTGISSGANVLTF. This chain connects TRBV19 to TRBJ2-6, with TRBD1 identical over 7 bases. The trim removed 6 bases at V and 0 bases at J, leaving 11 bases unmatched. Germline lookup yields CDR1 LNHDA and CDR2 SQIVND (reference sequence). The CDR3 covers 18 residues.

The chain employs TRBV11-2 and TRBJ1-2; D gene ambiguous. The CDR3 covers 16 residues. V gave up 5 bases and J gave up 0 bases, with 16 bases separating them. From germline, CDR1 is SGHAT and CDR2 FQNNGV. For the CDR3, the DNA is TGTGCCAGCAGCCAGATGCGACTTACCTCTAACTATGGCTACACCTTC. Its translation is CASSQMRLTSNYGYTF. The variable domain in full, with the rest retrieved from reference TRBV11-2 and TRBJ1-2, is EAGVAQSPRYKIIEKRQSVAFWCNPISGHATLYWYQQILGQGPKLLIQFQNNGVVDDSQLPKDRFSAERLKGVDSTLKIQPAKLEDSAVYLCASSQMRLTSNYGYTFGSGTRLTVV.

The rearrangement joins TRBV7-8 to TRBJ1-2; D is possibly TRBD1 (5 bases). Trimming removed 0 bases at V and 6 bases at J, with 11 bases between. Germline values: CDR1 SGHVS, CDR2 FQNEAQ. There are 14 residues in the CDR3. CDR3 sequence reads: CASSLASRANGYTF. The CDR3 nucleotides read TGTGCCAGCAGCTTAGCGAGCAGGGCGAATGGCTACACCTTC.

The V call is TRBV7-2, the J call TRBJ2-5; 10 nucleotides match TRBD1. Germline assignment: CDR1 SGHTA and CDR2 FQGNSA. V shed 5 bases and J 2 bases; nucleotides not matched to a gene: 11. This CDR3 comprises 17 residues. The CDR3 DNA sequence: TGTGCCAGCAGCCCAAGATCCGGGACAGGGGCGCAAGAGACCCAGTACTTC. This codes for CASSPRSGTGAQETQYF.

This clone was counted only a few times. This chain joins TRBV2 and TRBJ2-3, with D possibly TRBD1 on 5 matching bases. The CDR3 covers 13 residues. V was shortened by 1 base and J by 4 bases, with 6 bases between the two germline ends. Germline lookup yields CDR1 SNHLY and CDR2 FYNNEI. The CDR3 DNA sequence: TGTGCCAGCAGTGAAGGGACACCAGATACGCAGTATTTT. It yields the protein CASSEGTPDTQYF.

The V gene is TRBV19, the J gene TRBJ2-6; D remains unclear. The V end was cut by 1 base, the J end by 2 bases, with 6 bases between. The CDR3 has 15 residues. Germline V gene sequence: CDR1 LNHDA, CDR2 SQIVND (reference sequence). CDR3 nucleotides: TGTGCCAGTAGTATAGGGCTCGCTGGGGCCAACGTCCTGACTTTC. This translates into CASSIGLAGANVLTF.